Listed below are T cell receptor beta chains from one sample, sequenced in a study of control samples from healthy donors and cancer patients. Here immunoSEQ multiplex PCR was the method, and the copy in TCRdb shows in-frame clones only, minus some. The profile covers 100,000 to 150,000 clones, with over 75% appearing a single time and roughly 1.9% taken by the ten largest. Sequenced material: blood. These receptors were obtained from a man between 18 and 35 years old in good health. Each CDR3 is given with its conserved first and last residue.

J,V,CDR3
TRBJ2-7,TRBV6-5,CASSFPGQGITWQYF
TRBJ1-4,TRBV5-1,CASRGMATNEKLFF
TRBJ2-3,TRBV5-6,CASSLPTSGLDTQYF
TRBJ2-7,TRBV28,CAIRASGVYEQYF
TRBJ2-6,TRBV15,CATSRDVRFSGANVLTF
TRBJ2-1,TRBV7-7,CASSLGAGNYNEQFF
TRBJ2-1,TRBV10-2,CASSVGGYDSYNEQFF
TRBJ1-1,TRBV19,CASSRAQRNTEAFF
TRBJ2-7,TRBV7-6,CASSEQQGYEQYF
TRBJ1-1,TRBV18,CASSPYVQGNTEAFF
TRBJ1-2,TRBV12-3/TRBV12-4,CASSLGGVDGYTF
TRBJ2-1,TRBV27,CAGGPWASSGRSEQFF
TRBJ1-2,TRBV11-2,CASSLDSRDHYGYTF
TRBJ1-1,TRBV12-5,CASAIPLTGEAFF
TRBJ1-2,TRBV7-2,CASSLYLQPYGYTF
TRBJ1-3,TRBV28,CASMGGGTHSGNTIYF
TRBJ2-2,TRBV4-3,CASSHLRLAGDGTGELFF
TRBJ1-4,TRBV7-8,CASSRGGIQSEKLFF
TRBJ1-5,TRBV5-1,CASSFGTSGNQPQHF
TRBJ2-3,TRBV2,CASFRLRGSTDTQYF
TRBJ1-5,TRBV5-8,CASSLPGQTFNQPQHF
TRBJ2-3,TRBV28,CASRAGTGGMWDTQYF
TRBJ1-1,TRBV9,CASSVESRGTEAFF
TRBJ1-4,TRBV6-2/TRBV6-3,CASSYDPTEKLFF
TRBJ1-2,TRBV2,CAKRQGGDYGYTF
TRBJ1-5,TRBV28,CASSPGGSNQPQHF
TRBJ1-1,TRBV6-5,CASSAEDRGETEAFF
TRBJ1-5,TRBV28,CASSFGTDSNQPQHF
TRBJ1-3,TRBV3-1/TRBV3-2,CASSHGNPGNTIYF
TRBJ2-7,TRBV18,CASRDSTSYEQYF
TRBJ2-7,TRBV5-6,CASSLAFDSGLYF
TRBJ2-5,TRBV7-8,CASSLRTSGPETQYF
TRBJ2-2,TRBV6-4,CASSDRGARDTGELFF
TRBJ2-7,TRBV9,CASSVGTGSLYEQYF
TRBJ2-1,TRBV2,CAGRTLARNEQFF
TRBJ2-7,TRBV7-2,CASSFLAAPPQQYF
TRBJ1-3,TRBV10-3,CASSTGTIVNTIYF
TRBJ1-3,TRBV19,CASSIRGLSGNTIYF
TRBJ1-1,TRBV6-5,CASRYRGTEAFF